These 13 T cell receptor beta chains originate from one sample sequenced in a study of T cells in Graves' hyperthyroidism and ophthalmopathy. There were TCR beta CDR3 regions amplified from RNA transcripts. An initial round of RT-PCR targeting the TCR CDR3 relied on the HTBI primer set. Using its own MiXCR run on the multiplex PCR reads, TCRdb lists one record per CDR3 protein. Among some 740,000 distinct CDR3 sequences listed, approximately 14% were seen once. Sequences were obtained from blood. These receptors originate from a woman aged 18-30 years with Graves' hyperthyroidism.

This clonotype occurred a few times. V is TRBV12-3 or TRBV12-4 and J is TRBJ2-1; the match to TRBD2 covers 12 bases. There are 15 residues in the CDR3. The V gene end was trimmed by 5 bases and the J gene end by 9 bases; junction bases not matched to a gene: 8. CDR3 sequence reads: CASSPTSGSSREQFF. The CDR3 DNA reads TGTGCCAGCAGTCCGACTAGCGGGAGTAGCCGTGAGCAGTTCTTC.

This clonotype was found many times. This chain links TRBV10-3 with TRBJ2-7; 12 nucleotides align to TRBD1. CDR3 length: 16 residues. Germline lookup yields CDR1 ENHRY and CDR2 SYGVKD. The ends lost 6 bases at V and 4 bases at J; junction bases unmatched: 10. The CDR3 DNA reads as TGTGCCATCAGGCCACGGGACAGGGGGCGCGAGTACGAGCAGTACTTC. It translates to CAIRPRDRGREYEQYF.

A few counts support this clonotype. The chain combines TRBV10-3 with TRBJ1-2; 8 positions agree with TRBD1. The V and J ends lost 10 bases and 2 bases, in that order; junction bases with no gene match: 6. This CDR3 region has 13 residues. Germline loops: CDR1 ENHRY, CDR2 SYGVKD. The chain's CDR3 is CATGDRNNYGYTF. The CDR3 nucleotides are TGTGCCACCGGGGACAGGAACAACTATGGCTACACCTTC.

This clonotype was seen repeatedly, ten times or more. V and J are TRBV12-3 or TRBV12-4 and TRBJ2-2; perhaps TRBD1 as D (5 bases). V lost 7 bases and J lost 0, with 15 bases in between. The CDR3 is 16 residues long. Written as DNA, the CDR3 is TGTGCCAGCATTCAGACAGTGACCCCGAACACCGGGGAGCTGTTTTTT. It encodes CASIQTVTPNTGELFF.

This clonotype was detected ten times or more. The gene calls are TRBV12-3 or TRBV12-4 and TRBJ2-3, with TRBD2 matching 10 bases. Germline trimming cut 3 bases from V and 0 bases from J; bases unmatched to any gene: 6. The CDR3 has 17 residues. The CDR3 loop is CASSFQTSGASTDTQYF. The CDR3 DNA follows: TGTGCCAGCAGTTTCCAAACTAGCGGGGCTAGCACAGATACGCAGTATTTT.

J is TRBJ2-2 and V is TRBV7-3; 7 nucleotides agree with TRBD2. Germline V gene sequence: CDR1 SGHTA, CDR2 FQGTGA. J was trimmed by 4 bases and V by 5 bases; bases with no gene match: 10. CDR3 length: 16 residues. This CDR3 reads CASSPLGGSVTGELFF. The DNA of the CDR3 is TGTGCCAGCAGCCCATTGGGGGGGAGTGTCACCGGGGAGCTGTTTTTT.

This clonotype was seen ten or more times. The genes are TRBV7-9 and TRBJ2-7, with TRBD1 matching over 9 bases. From germline, CDR1 is SEHNR and CDR2 FQNEAQ (reference sequence). The CDR3 has 16 amino acids. V dropped 1 base and J dropped 3; count of bases not matched to a gene: 7. The CDR3 region is CASSLGRTGESYEQYF. The DNA for the CDR3 is TGTGCCAGCAGCTTAGGGCGGACAGGGGAGAGCTACGAGCAGTACTTC.

The table lists this clonotype with many counts. The rearrangement uses TRBV28 and TRBJ2-2; a possible D gene is TRBD2 (5 bases). The CDR3 is 17 amino acids. The germline V gene has CDR1 MDHEN and CDR2 SYDVKM. Trimming removed 3 bases from V and 0 bases from J, with 14 bases in between. The CDR3 DNA sequence: TGTGCCAGCAGTTTTAAGCTGGGAGTCGCGAACACCGGGGAGCTGTTTTTT. It translates to CASSFKLGVANTGELFF. Looking up the rest from reference TRBV28 and TRBJ2-2 gives the full variable domain: DVKVTQSSRYLVKRTGEKVFLECVQDMDHENMFWYRQDPGLGLRLIYFSYDVKMKEKGDIPEGYSVSREKKERFSLILESASTNQTSMYLCASSFKLGVANTGELFFGEGSRLTVL.

This clonotype was counted many times. This chain connects TRBV11-2 to TRBJ2-7; D not resolved. Between the trimmed V and J ends, which lost 5 bases and 6 bases, there was a span of 17 bases. The CDR3 length is 14 residues. Germline V gene sequence: CDR1 SGHAT, CDR2 FQNNGV. The CDR3 region has the DNA TGTGCCAGCAGCCGGATGGGTAGCCCAGCCGAGCAGTACTTC. The encoded protein is CASSRMGSPAEQYF. The full variable domain, in which reference TRBV11-2 and TRBJ2-7 provide the parts outside the CDR3, is EAGVAQSPRYKIIEKRQSVAFWCNPISGHATLYWYQQILGQGPKLLIQFQNNGVVDDSQLPKDRFSAERLKGVDSTLKIQPAKLEDSAVYLCASSRMGSPAEQYFGPGTRLTVT.

Regarding this clonotype: One end of the junction is discordant with germline, which a read error may explain. The V call is TRBV9, the J call TRBJ2-2, with TRBD2 identical over 8 bases. The length of the CDR3 is 17 residues. Germline V lookup: CDR1 SGDLS, CDR2 YYNGEE. CDR3 residues: CASSVGGTSYISGEPFF. The CDR3 DNA sequence: TGTGCCAGCAGCGTAGGAGGGACTAGTTATATCTCCGGGGAGCCGTTTTTT.

The rearrangement uses TRBV7-9 and TRBJ1-5; D is ambiguous. CDR3 length: 16 residues. V was pared by 1 base and J by 5 bases, with 15 bases between. Germline values: CDR1 SEHNR, CDR2 FQNEAQ (reference sequence). CDR3 amino acids: CASSLVIGGPDQPQHF. CDR3 coding DNA: TGTGCCAGCAGCTTAGTGATAGGTGGTCCCGATCAGCCCCAGCATTTT.

The table lists this clonotype with many counts. The chain carries TRBV5-1 and TRBJ1-2; D remains ambiguous. Between the trimmed V and J ends, which lost 1 base and 0 bases, there was a span of 10 bases. The CDR3 has 15 amino acids. Germline CDR1 reads SGHRS; CDR2 reads YFSETQ. The CDR3 sequence is CASSLTTVPNYGYTF. CDR3 sequence (DNA): TGCGCCAGCAGCTTGACAACAGTTCCTAACTATGGCTACACCTTC.

This clonotype occurred a few times. The V gene is TRBV18, the J gene TRBJ1-5; 8 nucleotides match TRBD1. CDR3 length equals 15 residues. Germline-derived CDR1 and CDR2 are KGHSH and LQKENI. The junction had 2 bases not matched to a gene; V was cut back by 4 bases and J by 0 bases. The CDR3 loop is CASSQGQDSNQPQHF. In nucleotides, the CDR3 is TGTGCCAGCTCACAGGGACAGGATAGCAATCAGCCCCAGCATTTT.